This T cell receptor beta chain was retrieved from a study of glioma-infiltrating T cells after dendritic cell vaccination. Time point of the sample: after dendritic cell vaccination, including at tumor progression/relapse. The V gene's germline CDR1 is SGHTA and CDR2 FQGNSA. The V gene lost 5 bases and the J gene lost 4 bases, with 6 bases spanning the gap. This CDR3 region has 12 residues. TCRB CDR3 was amplified from 2 ug genomic DNA or less. Profiled with immunoSEQ multiplex PCR; TCRdb holds only in-frame clones, not every one. The data contain around 78,000 clones, 85% of them singletons. The sample holds a few counts of this clone.

The sequence came from a human donor with glioblastoma. The specimen comprised blood, sampled after dendritic cell vaccination. This chain connects TRBV7-2 to TRBJ2-1; maybe TRBD1 (5 bases). The CDR3 is CASSRQYNEQFF. The CDR3 DNA is TGTGCCAGCAGCCGACAGTACAATGAGCAGTTCTTC. The variable domain in full, completed from reference TRBV7-2 and TRBJ2-1, reads GAGVSQSPSNKVTEKGKDVELRCDPISGHTALYWYRQSLGQGLEFLIYFQGNSAPDKSGLPSDRFSAERTGGSVSTLTIQRTQQEDSAVYLCASSRQYNEQFFGPGTRLTVL.